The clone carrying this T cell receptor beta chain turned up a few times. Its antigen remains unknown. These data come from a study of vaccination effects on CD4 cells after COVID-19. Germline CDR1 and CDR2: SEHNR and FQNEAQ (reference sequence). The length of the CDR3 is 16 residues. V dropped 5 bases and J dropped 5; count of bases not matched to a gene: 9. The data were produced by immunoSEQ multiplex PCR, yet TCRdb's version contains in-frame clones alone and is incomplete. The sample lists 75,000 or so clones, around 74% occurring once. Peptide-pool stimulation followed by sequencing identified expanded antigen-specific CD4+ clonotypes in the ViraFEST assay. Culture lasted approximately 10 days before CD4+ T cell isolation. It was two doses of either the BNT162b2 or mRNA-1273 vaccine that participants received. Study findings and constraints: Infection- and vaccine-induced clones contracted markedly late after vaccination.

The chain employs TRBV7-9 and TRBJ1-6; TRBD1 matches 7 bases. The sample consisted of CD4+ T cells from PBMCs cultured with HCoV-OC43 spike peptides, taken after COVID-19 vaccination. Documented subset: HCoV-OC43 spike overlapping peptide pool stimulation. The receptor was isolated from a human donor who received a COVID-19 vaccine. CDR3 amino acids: CASSRWDSGDNSPLHF. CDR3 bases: TGTGCCAGCAGCCGTTGGGACAGCGGGGATAATTCACCCCTCCACTTT.